A selection of T cell receptor beta chains follows, all from one sample in a study of cytomegalovirus exposure and HLA in healthy donors. Libraries were prepared by immunoSEQ multiplex PCR; TCRdb keeps only in-frame clonotypes and omits some of them. The sample yields approximately 270,000 clones, about 90% seen once. The specimen sequenced was PBMCs. These receptors were taken from a man aged 18 to 30 in good health and CMV-seropositive. Both conserved end residues are part of each CDR3. A D gene is named only where the DNA matches it firmly. For some rows the clone size is stated as once, few or many, or as a class when expanded; others skip it.

-,-,TRBJ1-2,TRBV6-4,CASSDWYGYTF
-,TRBD1,TRBJ2-3,TRBV7-9,CASSLRDSSTDTQYF
-,-,TRBJ2-1,TRBV9,CASSVAIGRSSNEQFF
medium-sized,-,TRBJ2-3,TRBV29-1,CSVSPDTQYF
-,TRBD2,TRBJ2-6,TRBV5-4,CASSLGLAGFGANVLTF
-,TRBD2,TRBJ2-1,TRBV28,CASTYSGTSAYNEQFF
-,-,TRBJ2-2,TRBV5-1,CASSFTFPGSTGELFF
few,-,TRBJ2-2,TRBV30,CAWSVQGDSTGELFF
-,-,TRBJ1-1,TRBV5-1,CASSQGPNTEAFF
few,-,TRBJ2-7,TRBV18,CASSPTGSYEQYF
few,TRBD2,TRBJ2-1,TRBV19,CASSIGTSGYNEQFF
-,TRBD2,TRBJ2-6,TRBV18,CASSPGGGPGANVLTF
-,TRBD1,TRBJ2-7,TRBV9,CASSRGTGQDEQYF
-,-,TRBJ1-5,TRBV18,CASSPARNSNQPQHF
-,-,TRBJ2-1,TRBV7-9,CASSLASRLDNEQFF
-,-,TRBJ2-7,TRBV19,CASSMGQGYEQYF
-,-,TRBJ1-5,TRBV27,CASSSSPPGDQPQHF
once,-,TRBJ1-5,TRBV2,CASSDAAYANQPQHF
once,TRBD2,TRBJ2-1,TRBV9,CASSPSGSSYNEQFF
-,-,TRBJ1-5,TRBV6-1,CASSEHQPQHF
once,-,TRBJ2-7,TRBV18,CASSSDSSYEQYF
-,-,TRBJ2-7,TRBV2,CASRGAGPEQYF
-,TRBD1,TRBJ2-7,TRBV4-1,CASSHPGGTGTYEQYF
-,-,TRBJ2-7,TRBV5-1,CASSLGVGGQYF
-,-,TRBJ2-5,TRBV7-3,CASSLGQGEATQYF
-,-,TRBJ2-7,TRBV9,CASSPRGGSSYEQYF
-,-,TRBJ2-1,TRBV5-6,CASSLRQSSYNEQFF
-,TRBD2,TRBJ2-2,TRBV5-1,CASGERGANTGELFF
-,-,TRBJ1-1,TRBV6-4,CASSDSAKNTEAFF
-,TRBD2,TRBJ2-7,TRBV7-2,CASSFALAGNNYEQYF
-,-,TRBJ2-7,TRBV2,CASSFNAGYEQYF
-,TRBD2,TRBJ2-7,TRBV28,CASSGGGSGRSHEQYF
-,-,TRBJ2-5,TRBV5-1,CASSPWETQETQYF
-,-,TRBJ1-3,TRBV30,CAWSVKQGRFGNTIYF
-,-,TRBJ2-1,TRBV1,CTSSQGTSSYNEQFF
many,TRBD1,TRBJ2-3,TRBV11-1,CASSLAGQGVRDTQYF
-,-,TRBJ2-3,TRBV5-1,CASSGELGARASTDTQYF